Presented here are 26 T cell receptor beta chains from one specimen sequenced in a study of stem cell transplantation in POMP-related autoinflammatory disease. Sequenced by immunoSEQ multiplex PCR; TCRdb stores in-frame clones only, minus some. The sample has roughly 32,000 clones; just over 85% are singletons. The specimen comprised CD4+ T cells from PBMCs, sampled before stem cell transplantation. These receptor sequences come from a human donor with POMP-related autoinflammation and immune dysregulation (PRAID).

J is TRBJ2-6 and V is TRBV27; 7 bases agree with TRBD1. The trim removed 6 bases at V and 0 bases at J, leaving 8 bases unmatched. The CDR3 has 17 amino acids. CDR1 and CDR2 (germline): MNHEY, SMNVEV (reference sequence). For the CDR3, the DNA is TGTGCCAGCAGCTCCCCTGGACAGGTCTCTGGGGCCAACGTCCTGACTTTC. Amino acid sequence: CASSSPGQVSGANVLTF.

The rearrangement joins TRBV28 to TRBJ1-1; D unclear. V lost 2 bases and J lost 2, with 9 bases in between. CDR1 and CDR2 (germline): MDHEN, SYDVKM. This CDR3 spans 14 amino acids. CDR3 coding DNA: TGTGCCAGCAGTTTAAGGCGGATCAACACTGAAGCTTTCTTT. This sequence encodes CASSLRRINTEAFF.

The genes are TRBV5-1 and TRBJ1-2, with 10 bases identical to TRBD1. This CDR3 is 15 amino acids long. Germline CDR1 and CDR2: SGHRS and YFSETQ. Trimming cost V 4 bases and J 2 bases; bases outside gene matches: 5. CDR3 amino acids: CASSAGQGGNYGYTF. CDR3 in DNA: TGCGCCAGCAGCGCTGGACAGGGGGGGAACTATGGCTACACCTTC.

The gene calls are TRBV6-7 and TRBJ2-1; the D is unclear. TRBV6-7 is assigned to the ORF class and has an uncertain function. With 3 bases removed from V and 9 bases from J, the gap between germline ends came to 0 bases. The CDR3 consists of 9 residues. In DNA form, the CDR3 reads TGTGCCAGCAGTTATGAGCAGTTCTTC. It specifies CASSYEQFF.

V is TRBV11-2 and J is TRBJ2-3, with a weak D call TRBD2 (7 bases). With 1 base removed from V and 6 bases from J, the gap between germline ends came to 17 bases. Per germline, CDR1 SGHAT and CDR2 FQNNGV. The CDR3 loop spans 16 amino acids. CDR3 sequence reads: CASSLGPGEGMDTQYF. CDR3 in DNA: TGTGCCAGCAGCTTAGGCCCAGGGGAGGGCATGGATACGCAGTATTTT.

The CDR3 DNA sequence: TGTGCCAGCACCAAAGGGGGGGACTCTGCGGTCTTC. Its translation is CASTKGGDSAVF. The rearrangement links TRBV21-1 to TRBJ2-1; the table's D call TRBD2 went unverified against the DNA. TRBV21-1 is assigned pseudogene status. CDR3 length: 12 amino acids.

The J gene is TRBJ1-1, the V gene TRBV29-1; 7 nucleotides agree with TRBD1. Germline V CDR1 and CDR2: SQVTM, ANQGSEA. This CDR3 has 14 residues. J lost 2 bases, V lost 8 bases, and 11 bases had no gene match. Here the CDR3 DNA reads TGCAGCAGGGGAGAAGACAGGGACAACACTGAAGCTTTCTTT. This gives the protein CSRGEDRDNTEAFF.

V gene TRBV11-2 combines with J gene TRBJ2-2; perhaps D is TRBD1 or TRBD2 (6 bases each). V lost 1 base, J lost 11 bases, and 11 bases lay in between. Germline V gives CDR1 SGHAT, CDR2 FQNNGV. The CDR3 has 13 amino acids. The DNA for the CDR3 is TGTGCCAGCAGCTTAGCGGGGGCACCCGAGCTGTTTTTT. Translated, it gives CASSLAGAPELFF.

V usage is TRBV28 and J usage is TRBJ1-1; 8 nucleotides match TRBD1. The CDR3 is made up of 15 amino acids. Germline assignment: CDR1 MDHEN and CDR2 SYDVKM. V was clipped by 4 bases and J by 0 bases; unmatched bases: 4. The CDR3 DNA sequence: TGTGCCAGCAGTTGGACAGGGATTATGAACACTGAAGCTTTCTTT. Translating gives CASSWTGIMNTEAFF. Based on the CDR3 plus reference TRBV28 and TRBJ1-1, the full variable domain is DVKVTQSSRYLVKRTGEKVFLECVQDMDHENMFWYRQDPGLGLRLIYFSYDVKMKEKGDIPEGYSVSREKKERFSLILESASTNQTSMYLCASSWTGIMNTEAFFGQGTRLTVV.

This chain connects TRBV6-1 to TRBJ2-7; 10 nucleotides line up with TRBD2. Germline CDR1 reads MNHNS; CDR2 reads SASEGT. The V segment lost 7 bases and the J segment 7 bases; nucleotides outside the gene matches: 10. The CDR3 runs 14 residues. The CDR3 reads CASTFTLAGAEQYF. The CDR3 DNA is TGTGCCAGCACCTTCACTCTAGCGGGGGCGGAGCAGTACTTC.

V is TRBV27 and J is TRBJ2-3; TRBD2 matches 7 bases. CDR3 length: 17 amino acids. With 2 bases clipped from V and 0 bases from J, the junction kept 8 bases outside the gene matches. Germline V gives CDR1 MNHEY, CDR2 SMNVEV (reference sequence). CDR3 sequence reads: CASSLGPSGYSTDTQYF. In nucleotides, the CDR3 is TGTGCCAGCAGTTTAGGTCCTAGCGGTTATAGCACAGATACGCAGTATTTT.

This clone occurred a few times. CDR3 in DNA: TGTGCCAGCAGCCAGGACAGGGGAGCTAACTATGGCTACACCTTC. Encoded protein: CASSQDRGANYGYTF. The J gene is TRBJ1-2, the V gene TRBV4-2; 9 bases map to TRBD1. V lost 3 bases and J lost 0; bases outside the gene matches: 2. Germline assignment: CDR1 LGHNA and CDR2 YNFKEQ. The CDR3 covers 15 residues.

The chain couples TRBV19 to TRBJ2-2, with a weak D call TRBD1 (6 bases). From germline, CDR1 is LNHDA and CDR2 SQIVND (reference sequence). Trimming stripped 3 bases from V and 7 bases from J, with 15 bases between. There are 15 residues in the CDR3. CDR3 nucleotide sequence: TGTGCCAGTAGTATTTGGGCAGGGGCAGGCGGGGAGCTGTTTTTT. This encodes CASSIWAGAGGELFF.

The chain combines TRBV11-2 with TRBJ2-5; D is undetermined. Germline lookup yields CDR1 SGHAT and CDR2 FQNNGV. This CDR3 region has 17 residues. V lost 0 bases and J lost 5, with 19 bases in between. The CDR3 region is CASSLDNPRRAEETQYF. CDR3 in DNA: TGTGCCAGCAGCTTAGATAATCCCCGACGGGCGGAGGAGACCCAGTACTTC.

This chain links TRBV28 with TRBJ1-4, with no clear D. Germline-derived CDR1 and CDR2 are MDHEN and SYDVKM. V was pared by 5 bases and J by 8 bases, with 15 bases between. The CDR3 spans 14 residues. The CDR3 reads CASSPREGWEKLFF. Written as DNA, the CDR3 is TGTGCCAGCAGTCCCCGCGAGGGCTGGGAAAAACTGTTTTTT.

This sequence joins TRBV4-1 and TRBJ1-1; the D gene is possibly TRBD1 (5 bases). Trimming took 2 bases from V and 1 from J, leaving 8 bases between them. The CDR3 totals 14 residues. Germline assignment: CDR1 MGHRA and CDR2 YSYEKL. DNA for the CDR3: TGCGCCAGCAGCCAACCAGGGCGGAACACTGAAGCTTTCTTT. The encoded protein is CASSQPGRNTEAFF.

V and J are TRBV15 and TRBJ1-1, with 10 bases lining up with TRBD1. The V gene's germline CDR1 is LNHNV and CDR2 YYDKDF (reference sequence). V shed 0 bases, J shed 0 bases, and the junction held 10 bases outside the gene matches. This CDR3 has 19 residues. CDR3 in amino acids: CATSRDGVPGQGMNTEAFF. CDR3 in DNA: TGTGCCACCAGCAGAGATGGGGTGCCGGGACAGGGGATGAACACTGAAGCTTTCTTT.

The chain couples TRBV29-1 to TRBJ2-7, with 8 nucleotides matching TRBD1. The CDR3 is 14 residues long. Germline V gene data show CDR1 as SQVTM and CDR2 as ANQGSEA. J gave up 2 bases and V 4 bases, and 7 bases lay outside the gene matches. In nucleotides, the CDR3 is TGCAGCGTTGCAGGGGGGACAGGACCCTACGAGCAGTACTTC. It is translated as CSVAGGTGPYEQYF.

The V and J genes are TRBV7-2 and TRBJ2-5; 7 nucleotides align to TRBD1. The CDR3 consists of 12 residues. The V gene end was trimmed by 5 bases and the J gene end by 5 bases; junction bases not matched to a gene: 2. CDR1 and CDR2 (germline): SGHTA, FQGNSA. CDR3 protein: CASSLRGETQYF. The DNA for the CDR3 is TGTGCCAGCAGCCTCAGGGGGGAGACCCAGTACTTC.

V and J are TRBV18 and TRBJ1-1; a weak D match, TRBD1 (5 bases). CDR1 is KGHSH and CDR2 is LQKENI in the germline V gene. The CDR3 totals 14 residues. V shed 2 bases and J shed 0 bases, with 7 bases lying between them. The CDR3 sequence is CASSPGALNTEAFF. CDR3 nucleotide sequence: TGTGCCAGCTCACCAGGGGCGCTGAACACTGAAGCTTTCTTT.

The chain links TRBV10-3 to TRBJ2-2, with D possibly matching TRBD1 (5 bases). V lost 2 bases to trimming and J lost 4 bases, with 11 bases between them. The CDR3 covers 15 residues. Germline V gene lookup returns CDR1 ENHRY and CDR2 SYGVKD. DNA for the CDR3: TGTGCCATCAGTGAGGCGGACACAAGCACCGGGGAGCTGTTTTTT. It codes for CAISEADTSTGELFF.

V and J are TRBV7-2 and TRBJ2-7; a possible D gene is TRBD2 (5 bases). The germline V gene has CDR1 SGHTA and CDR2 FQGNSA. CDR3 length equals 15 residues. Trimming removed 1 base at V and 0 bases at J, with 10 bases between. The CDR3 DNA reads TGTGCCAGCAGCTTAGACGGAGGAAGCTCCTACGAGCAGTACTTC. Residues: CASSLDGGSSYEQYF.

This clone was observed a handful of times. The rearrangement links TRBV12-5 to TRBJ1-1; 7 bases line up with TRBD1. The V and J ends lost 5 bases and 4 bases, in that order; junction bases with no gene match: 7. In germline, CDR1 is LGHNT, CDR2 FRNRAP. CDR3 length: 14 amino acids. Here the CDR3 DNA reads TGTGCTAGTGGTAGACAGGGTATTGGCACTGAAGCTTTCTTT. This codes for CASGRQGIGTEAFF.

The V call is TRBV10-3, the J call TRBJ2-2, with TRBD2 identical over 11 bases. Germline V gene sequence: CDR1 ENHRY, CDR2 SYGVKD. V lost 0 bases to trimming and J lost 4 bases; unmatched junction nucleotides: 10. The CDR3 has 19 residues. CDR3 in DNA: TGTGCCATCAGTGAGTCCCGGGGACTAGCGGCACCCTCCACCGGGGAGCTGTTTTTT. Encoded protein: CAISESRGLAAPSTGELFF.

V is TRBV5-1 and J is TRBJ2-1; TRBD2 is a possible D gene (5 bases). The CDR3 has 14 residues. Germline V lookup: CDR1 SGHRS, CDR2 YFSETQ. V was pared by 0 bases and J by 7 bases, with 11 bases between. DNA for the CDR3: TGCGCCAGCAGCTTGGCGGCCCCGGGGAATGAGCAGTTCTTC. Protein product: CASSLAAPGNEQFF.

The chain uses TRBV28 and TRBJ2-1; TRBD1 matches at 9 bases. Germline CDR1 reads MDHEN; CDR2 reads SYDVKM. The trim removed 2 bases at V and 4 bases at J, leaving 3 bases unmatched. The CDR3 covers 15 residues. CDR3 nucleotide sequence: TGTGCCAGCAGTTTAGGGGGACAGGGATACAATGAGCAGTTCTTC. This gives the protein CASSLGGQGYNEQFF.